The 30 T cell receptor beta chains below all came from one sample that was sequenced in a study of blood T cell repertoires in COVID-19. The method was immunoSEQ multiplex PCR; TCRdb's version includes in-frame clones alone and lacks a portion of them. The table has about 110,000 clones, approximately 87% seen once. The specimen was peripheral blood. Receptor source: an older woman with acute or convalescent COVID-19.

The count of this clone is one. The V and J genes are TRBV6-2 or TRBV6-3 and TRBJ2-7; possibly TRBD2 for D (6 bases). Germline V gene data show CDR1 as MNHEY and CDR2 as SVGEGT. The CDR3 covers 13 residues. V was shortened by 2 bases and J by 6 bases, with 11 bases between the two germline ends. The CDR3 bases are TGTGCCAGCAGTTACCCCACTAGCACCGAGCAGTACTTC. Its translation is CASSYPTSTEQYF.

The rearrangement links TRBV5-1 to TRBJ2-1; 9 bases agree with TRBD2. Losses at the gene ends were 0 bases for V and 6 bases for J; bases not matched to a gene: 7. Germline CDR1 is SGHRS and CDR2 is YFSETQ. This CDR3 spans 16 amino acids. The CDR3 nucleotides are TGCGCCAGCAGCTTGGACGGTAGCGGGAGTTTCAATGAGCAGTTCTTC. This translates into CASSLDGSGSFNEQFF.

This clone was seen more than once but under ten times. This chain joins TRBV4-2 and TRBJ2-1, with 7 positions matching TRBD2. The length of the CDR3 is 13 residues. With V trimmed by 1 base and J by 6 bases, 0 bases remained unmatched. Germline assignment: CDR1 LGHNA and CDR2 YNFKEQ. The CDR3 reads CASSQAGGNEQFF. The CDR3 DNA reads TGTGCCAGCAGCCAAGCGGGGGGCAATGAGCAGTTCTTC.

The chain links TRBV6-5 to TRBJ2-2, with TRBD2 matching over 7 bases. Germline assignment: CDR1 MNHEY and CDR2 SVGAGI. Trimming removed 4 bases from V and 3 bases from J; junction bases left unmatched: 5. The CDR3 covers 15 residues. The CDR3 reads CASSLGGFDTGELFF. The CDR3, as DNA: TGTGCCAGCAGTTTGGGGGGGTTCGACACCGGGGAGCTGTTTTTT.

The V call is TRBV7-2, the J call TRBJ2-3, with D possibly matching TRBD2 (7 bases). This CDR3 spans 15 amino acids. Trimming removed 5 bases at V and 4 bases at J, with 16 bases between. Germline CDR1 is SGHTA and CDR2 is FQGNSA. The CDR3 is CASSRSRGAPDTQYF. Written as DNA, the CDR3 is TGTGCCAGCAGCCGTTCCCGGGGGGCCCCAGATACGCAGTATTTT.

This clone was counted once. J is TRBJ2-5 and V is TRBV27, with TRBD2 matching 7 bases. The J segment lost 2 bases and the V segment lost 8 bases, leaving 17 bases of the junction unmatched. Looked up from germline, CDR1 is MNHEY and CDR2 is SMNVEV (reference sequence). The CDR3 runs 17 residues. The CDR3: CASASLAIPGGQETQYF. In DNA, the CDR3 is TGTGCCAGCGCTTCTTTAGCGATTCCGGGGGGACAAGAGACCCAGTACTTC.

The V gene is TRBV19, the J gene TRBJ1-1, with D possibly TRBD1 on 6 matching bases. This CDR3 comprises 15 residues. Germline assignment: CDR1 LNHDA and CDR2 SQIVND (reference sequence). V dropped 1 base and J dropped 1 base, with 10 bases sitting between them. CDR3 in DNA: TGTGCCAGTAGTATAGCCGTCAGGGGGAACACTGAAGCTTTCTTT. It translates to CASSIAVRGNTEAFF.

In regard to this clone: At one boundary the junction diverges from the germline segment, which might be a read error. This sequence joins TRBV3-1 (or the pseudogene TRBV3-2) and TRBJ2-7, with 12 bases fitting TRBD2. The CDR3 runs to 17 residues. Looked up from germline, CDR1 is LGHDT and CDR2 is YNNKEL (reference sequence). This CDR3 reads CASSQDRLAGVSHEQYF. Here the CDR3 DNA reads TGTGCCAGCAGCCAAGATCGACTAGCGGGAGTCTCCCACGAGCAGTACTTC.

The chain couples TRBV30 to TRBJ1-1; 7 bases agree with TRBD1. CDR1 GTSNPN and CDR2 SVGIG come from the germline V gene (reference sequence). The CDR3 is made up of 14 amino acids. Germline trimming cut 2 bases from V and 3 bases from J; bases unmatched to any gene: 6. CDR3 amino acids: CAWSLSRGDTEAFF. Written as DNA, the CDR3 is TGTGCCTGGAGTTTAAGCAGGGGGGACACTGAAGCTTTCTTT.

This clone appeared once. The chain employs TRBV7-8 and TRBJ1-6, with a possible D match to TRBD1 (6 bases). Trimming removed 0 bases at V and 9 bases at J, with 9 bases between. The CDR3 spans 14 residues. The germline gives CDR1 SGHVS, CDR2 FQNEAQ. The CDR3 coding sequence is TGTGCCAGCAGCTTAGCCTCAGGGGTTTCACCCCTCCACTTT. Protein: CASSLASGVSPLHF.

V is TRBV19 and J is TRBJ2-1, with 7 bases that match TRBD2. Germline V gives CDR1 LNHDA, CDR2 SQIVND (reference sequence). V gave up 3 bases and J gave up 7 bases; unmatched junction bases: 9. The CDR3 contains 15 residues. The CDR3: CASSMTPTSSNEQFF. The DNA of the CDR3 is TGTGCCAGTAGTATGACCCCGACTAGCTCGAATGAGCAGTTCTTC. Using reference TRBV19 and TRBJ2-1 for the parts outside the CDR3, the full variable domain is DGGITQSPKYLFRKEGQNVTLSCEQNLNHDAMYWYRQDPGQGLRLIYYSQIVNDFQKGDIAEGYSVSREKKESFPLTVTSAQKNPTAFYLCASSMTPTSSNEQFFGPGTRLTVL.

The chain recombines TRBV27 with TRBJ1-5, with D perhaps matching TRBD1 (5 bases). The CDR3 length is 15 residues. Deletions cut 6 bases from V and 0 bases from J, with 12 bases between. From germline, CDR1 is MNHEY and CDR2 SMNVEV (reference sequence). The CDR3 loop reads CASSRQPNSNQPQHF. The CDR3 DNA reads TGTGCCAGCAGCCGACAGCCAAATAGCAATCAGCCCCAGCATTTT.

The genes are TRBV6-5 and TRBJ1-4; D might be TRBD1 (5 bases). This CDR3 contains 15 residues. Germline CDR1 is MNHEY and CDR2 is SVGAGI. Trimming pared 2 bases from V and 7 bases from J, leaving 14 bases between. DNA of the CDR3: TGTGCCAGCAGTTACGCCCAGGGTTCCCCTGAAAAACTGTTTTTT. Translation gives CASSYAQGSPEKLFF.

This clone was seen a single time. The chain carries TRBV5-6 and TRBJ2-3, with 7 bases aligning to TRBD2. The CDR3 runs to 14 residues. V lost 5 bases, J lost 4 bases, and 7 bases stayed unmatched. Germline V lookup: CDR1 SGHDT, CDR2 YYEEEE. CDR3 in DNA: TGTGCCAGCAGGGCCGGGACTACTTCAGATACGCAGTATTTT. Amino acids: CASRAGTTSDTQYF. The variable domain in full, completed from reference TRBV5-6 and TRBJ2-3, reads DAGVTQSPTHLIKTRGQQVTLRCSPKSGHDTVSWYQQALGQGPQFIFQYYEEEERQRGNFPDRFSGHQFPNYSSELNVNALLLGDSALYLCASRAGTTSDTQYFGPGTRLTVL.

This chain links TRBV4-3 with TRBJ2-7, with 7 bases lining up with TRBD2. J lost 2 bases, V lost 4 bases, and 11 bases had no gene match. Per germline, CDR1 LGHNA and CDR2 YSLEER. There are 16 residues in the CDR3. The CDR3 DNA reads TGCGCCAGCAGCCCCCAGGGTGGCGGGGGAACCTACGAGCAGTACTTC. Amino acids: CASSPQGGGGTYEQYF.

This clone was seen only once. The CDR3 here is CASSPPQLTGFSGNTIYF. The CDR3 coding sequence is TGTGCCAGCAGCCCCCCCCAACTTACAGGGTTCTCTGGAAACACCATATATTTT. This chain uses TRBV3-1 (or the pseudogene TRBV3-2) with TRBJ1-3; a weak D match, TRBD1 (6 bases). The CDR3 has 18 amino acids. Germline CDR1 reads LGHDT; CDR2 reads YNNKEL (reference sequence). The ends were cut back, 4 bases at V and 0 bases at J, with 19 bases in the middle.

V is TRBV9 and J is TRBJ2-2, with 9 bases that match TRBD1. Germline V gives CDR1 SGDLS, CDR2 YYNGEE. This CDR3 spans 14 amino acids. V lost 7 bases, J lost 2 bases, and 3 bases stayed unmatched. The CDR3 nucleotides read TGTGCCAGCGGGGGACAGGGAAACACCGGGGAGCTGTTTTTT. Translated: CASGGQGNTGELFF.

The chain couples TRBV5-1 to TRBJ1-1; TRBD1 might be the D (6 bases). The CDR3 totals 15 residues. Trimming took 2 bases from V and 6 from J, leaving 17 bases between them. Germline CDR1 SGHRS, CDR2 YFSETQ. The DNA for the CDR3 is TGCGCCAGCAGCTTAGACCCAACAGGGTCCGCTGAAGCTTTCTTT. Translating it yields CASSLDPTGSAEAFF.

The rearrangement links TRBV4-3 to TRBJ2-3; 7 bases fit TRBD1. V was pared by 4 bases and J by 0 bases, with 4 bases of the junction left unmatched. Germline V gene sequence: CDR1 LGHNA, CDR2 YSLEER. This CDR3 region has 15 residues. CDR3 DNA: TGCGCCAGCAGCCGAGGGGGCGAGAGCACAGATACGCAGTATTTT. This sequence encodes CASSRGGESTDTQYF.

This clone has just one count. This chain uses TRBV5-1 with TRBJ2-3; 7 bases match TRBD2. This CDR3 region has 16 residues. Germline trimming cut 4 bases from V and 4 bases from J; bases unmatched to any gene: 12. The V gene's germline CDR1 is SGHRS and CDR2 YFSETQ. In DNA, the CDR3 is TGCGCCAGCAGCCCGAACCAGGGTGGGGGGGCAGATACGCAGTATTTT. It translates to CASSPNQGGGADTQYF.

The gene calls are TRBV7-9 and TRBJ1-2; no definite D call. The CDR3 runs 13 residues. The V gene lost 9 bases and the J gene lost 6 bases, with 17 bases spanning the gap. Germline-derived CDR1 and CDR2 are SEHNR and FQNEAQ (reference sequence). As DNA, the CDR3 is TGTGCCAGTTCCGGTTGGGAGACTGATGGCTACACCTTC. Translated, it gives CASSGWETDGYTF.

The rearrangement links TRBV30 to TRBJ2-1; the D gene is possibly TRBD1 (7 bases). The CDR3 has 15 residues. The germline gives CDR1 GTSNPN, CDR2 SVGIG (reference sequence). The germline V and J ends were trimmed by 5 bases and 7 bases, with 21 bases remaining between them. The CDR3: CAWSTGGTVINEQFF. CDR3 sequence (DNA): TGTGCCTGGTCAACTGGGGGGACAGTGATTAATGAGCAGTTCTTC.

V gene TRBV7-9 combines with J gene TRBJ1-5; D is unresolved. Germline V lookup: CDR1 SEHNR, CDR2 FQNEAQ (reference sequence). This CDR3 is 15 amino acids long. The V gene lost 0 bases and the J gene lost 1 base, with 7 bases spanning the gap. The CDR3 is CASSLATSSNQPQHF. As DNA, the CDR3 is TGTGCCAGCAGCTTAGCGACATCCAGCAATCAGCCCCAGCATTTT.

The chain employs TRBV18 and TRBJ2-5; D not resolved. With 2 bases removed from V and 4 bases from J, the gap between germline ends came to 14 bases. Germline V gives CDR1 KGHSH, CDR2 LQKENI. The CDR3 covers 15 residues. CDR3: CASSPMKLLAETQYF. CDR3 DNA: TGTGCCAGCTCACCAATGAAACTACTCGCAGAGACCCAGTACTTC.

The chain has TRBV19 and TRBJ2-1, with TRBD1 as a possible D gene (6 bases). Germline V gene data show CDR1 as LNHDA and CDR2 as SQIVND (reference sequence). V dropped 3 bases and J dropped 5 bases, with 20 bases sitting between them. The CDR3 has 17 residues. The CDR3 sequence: CASSMGIGGLVNNEQFF. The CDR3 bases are TGTGCCAGTAGTATGGGTATAGGGGGTTTGGTCAACAATGAGCAGTTCTTC. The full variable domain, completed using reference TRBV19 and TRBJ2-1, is DGGITQSPKYLFRKEGQNVTLSCEQNLNHDAMYWYRQDPGQGLRLIYYSQIVNDFQKGDIAEGYSVSREKKESFPLTVTSAQKNPTAFYLCASSMGIGGLVNNEQFFGPGTRLTVL.

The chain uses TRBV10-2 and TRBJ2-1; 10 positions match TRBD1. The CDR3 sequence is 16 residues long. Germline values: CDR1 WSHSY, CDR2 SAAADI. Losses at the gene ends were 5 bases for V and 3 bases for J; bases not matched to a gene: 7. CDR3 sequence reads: CASSSDRGPVYNEQFF. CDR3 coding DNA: TGCGCCAGCAGTAGCGACAGGGGGCCGGTCTACAATGAGCAGTTCTTC.

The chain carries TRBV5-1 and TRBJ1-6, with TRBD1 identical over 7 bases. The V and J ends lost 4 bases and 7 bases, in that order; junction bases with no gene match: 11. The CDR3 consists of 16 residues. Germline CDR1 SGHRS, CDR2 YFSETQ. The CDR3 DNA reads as TGCGCCAGCAGCCCCGGCACAGGGGATTGGAATTCACCCCTCCACTTT. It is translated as CASSPGTGDWNSPLHF. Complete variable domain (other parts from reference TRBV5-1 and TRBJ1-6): KAGVTQTPRYLIKTRGQQVTLSCSPISGHRSVSWYQQTPGQGLQFLFEYFSETQRNKGNFPGRFSGRQFSNSRSEMNVSTLELGDSALYLCASSPGTGDWNSPLHFGNGTRLTVT.

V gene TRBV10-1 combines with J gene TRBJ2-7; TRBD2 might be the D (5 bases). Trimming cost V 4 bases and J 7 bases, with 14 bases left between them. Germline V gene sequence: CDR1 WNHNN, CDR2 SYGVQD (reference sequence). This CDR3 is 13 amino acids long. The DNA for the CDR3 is TGCGCCAGCAGTGCTAGCTCCTACGCGGAGCAGTACTTC. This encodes CASSASSYAEQYF.

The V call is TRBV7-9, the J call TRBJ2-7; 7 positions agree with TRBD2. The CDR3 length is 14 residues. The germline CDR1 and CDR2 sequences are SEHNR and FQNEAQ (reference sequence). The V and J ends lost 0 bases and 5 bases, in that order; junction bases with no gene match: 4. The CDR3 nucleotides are TGTGCCAGCAGCTTAGCAGCGGGGACCCACGAGCAGTACTTC. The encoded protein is CASSLAAGTHEQYF.

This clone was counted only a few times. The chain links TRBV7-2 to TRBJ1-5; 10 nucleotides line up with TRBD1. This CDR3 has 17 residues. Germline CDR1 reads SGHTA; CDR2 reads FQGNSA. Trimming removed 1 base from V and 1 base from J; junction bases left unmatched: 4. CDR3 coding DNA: TGTGCCAGCAGCTTAGGGGACAGGGGTTCGAGCAATCAGCCCCAGCATTTT. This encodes CASSLGDRGSSNQPQHF.